This entry concerns a single T cell receptor (beta chain). The same CDR3 also results from other DNA sequences found in this sample. The data are from a study of blood T cell repertoires in COVID-19. Background on the study: From the United States, Italy and Spain came samples of acute and convalescent COVID-19. T cells, B-cell-depleted T cells, or PBMCs provided the cDNA or gDNA that served as material.

Authors' analysis steps: The assay estimated nucleated cells by amplifying reference gene primers. This table comes from immunoSEQ multiplex PCR, and its TCRdb copy is limited to in-frame clones, with some not included. The D gene and trimming were derived from the DNA, and the V and J assignments and clone size from that table. The sample consists of roughly 67,000 clones, 76% of them appearing once. Between the trimmed V and J ends, which lost 2 bases and 0 bases, there was a span of 5 bases. Germline CDR1 is MNHEY and CDR2 is SMNVEV (reference sequence). The CDR3 spans 15 residues. The sample consisted of peripheral blood. The chain employs TRBV27 and TRBJ1-6; D gene ambiguous. This TCR came from a woman between 50 and 59 years old with active or convalescent COVID-19. As DNA, the CDR3 is TGTGCCAGCAGTTTAAGGAGCTCCTATAATTCACCCCTCCACTTT. It translates to CASSLRSSYNSPLHF.